The 14 T cell receptor beta chains listed next were all sequenced from one sample in a study of blood T cell repertoires in COVID-19. Produced via immunoSEQ multiplex PCR; TCRdb's table is partial and in-frame only. There are hundreds of thousands of clones in the sample; over 70% occur only once, and more than 8% lies in the top ten. Sample: peripheral blood. Receptors were obtained from a woman aged 45-65 years with acute or convalescent COVID-19.

V is TRBV3-1 (or the pseudogene TRBV3-2) and J is TRBJ2-3; no firm D call. V shed 4 bases and J shed 0 bases, with 17 bases lying between them. CDR3 length: 17 residues. Per the germline V gene, CDR1 is LGHDT and CDR2 is YNNKEL (reference sequence). CDR3 nucleotides: TGTGCCAGCAGCCCCCCTGTTGGCGGCACTAGCACAGATACGCAGTATTTT. Translation: CASSPPVGGTSTDTQYF.

The rearrangement joins TRBV6-5 to TRBJ2-1; 11 bases map to TRBD2. This CDR3 is built from 15 residues. V trimming: 8 bases; J trimming: 6 bases; junction bases outside the gene matches: 9. CDR1 is MNHEY and CDR2 is SVGAGI in the germline V gene. The CDR3 DNA is TGTGCCAGCCGTTGGACTAGCGGGTCGGGCAATGAGCAGTTCTTC. Translating it yields CASRWTSGSGNEQFF.

V and J are TRBV2 and TRBJ2-7; 8 positions match TRBD2. CDR1 is SNHLY and CDR2 is FYNNEI in the germline V gene. With 2 bases clipped from V and 5 bases from J, the junction kept 5 bases outside the gene matches. There are 14 residues in the CDR3. For the CDR3, the DNA is TGTGCCAGCAGTGAATCCCGGGGGGGCAACGAGCAGTACTTC. This encodes CASSESRGGNEQYF. Based on the CDR3 plus reference TRBV2 and TRBJ2-7, the full variable domain is EPEVTQTPSHQVTQMGQEVILRCVPISNHLYFYWYRQILGQKVEFLVSFYNNEISEKSEIFDDQFSVERPDGSNFTLKIRSTKLEDSAMYFCASSESRGGNEQYFGPGTRLTVT.

This chain joins TRBV6-2 or TRBV6-3 and TRBJ1-5; TRBD1 aligns across 7 bases. CDR3 size: 17 residues. V shed 5 bases and J 0 bases; nucleotides not matched to a gene: 10. CDR1 and CDR2 (germline): MNHEY, SVGEGT. The CDR3 region is CASSQMTGSYSNQPQHF. Written as DNA, the CDR3 is TGTGCCAGCAGTCAGATGACAGGGAGTTATAGCAATCAGCCCCAGCATTTT.

This chain links TRBV5-1 with TRBJ2-3, with D possibly being TRBD2 (5 bases). Trimming cost V 1 base and J 5 bases, with 11 bases left between them. The CDR3 totals 14 residues. CDR1 is SGHRS, CDR2 YFSETQ, per germline. In DNA, the CDR3 is TGCGCCAGCAGCTTGAATCGACGGGGAGATACGCAGTATTTT. Translated, it gives CASSLNRRGDTQYF.

This sequence joins TRBV7-8 and TRBJ2-5, with D unresolved. The CDR3 length is 14 residues. V lost 1 base and J lost 0, with 6 bases in between. The V gene's germline CDR1 is SGHVS and CDR2 FQNEAQ. The CDR3 reads CASSLGQDQETQYF. Written as DNA, the CDR3 is TGTGCCAGCAGCTTAGGGCAGGACCAAGAGACCCAGTACTTC. Full variable domain (outside the CDR3, taken from reference TRBV7-8 and TRBJ2-5): GAGVSQSPRYKVAKRGQDVALRCDPISGHVSLFWYQQALGQGPEFLTYFQNEAQLDKSGLPSDRFFAERPEGSVSTLKIQRTQQEDSAVYLCASSLGQDQETQYFGPGTRLLVL.

This clone appeared once. The V gene is TRBV28, the J gene TRBJ2-7; the D gene is possibly TRBD1 (5 bases). CDR1 and CDR2 from the germline V gene are MDHEN and SYDVKM. This CDR3 is 13 amino acids long. Trimming took off 9 bases at V and 5 bases at J, with 17 bases between the two ends. CDR3 bases: TGTGCCAGTTGGGTGGCAGGGAAGCACGAGCAGTACTTC. It codes for CASWVAGKHEQYF.

This chain links TRBV5-5 with TRBJ2-7; a weak D match, TRBD2 (5 bases). Germline-derived CDR1 and CDR2 are SGHKS and YYEKEE (reference sequence). V lost 4 bases to trimming and J lost 6 bases, with 14 bases between them. CDR3 size: 13 residues. The CDR3 DNA reads as TGTGCCAGCAGCATTCTAGCTTCGGGCGAGCAGTACTTC. This codes for CASSILASGEQYF.

V and J are TRBV24-1 and TRBJ2-3, with 10 bases matching TRBD1. The CDR3 length is 17 residues. Germline lookup yields CDR1 KGHDR and CDR2 SFDVKD. J lost 1 base, V lost 4 bases, and 7 bases had no gene match. The CDR3 nucleotides are TGTGCCACCAGTGACACGAGGACAGGGGGGCGCACAGATACGCAGTATTTT. It translates to CATSDTRTGGRTDTQYF.

The chain is built from TRBV5-6 and TRBJ2-1; 9 bases align to TRBD1. J gave up 6 bases and V 1 base, and 8 bases lay outside the gene matches. The V gene's germline CDR1 is SGHDT and CDR2 YYEEEE. The CDR3 is 16 residues long. The CDR3 is CASSLWTGTGINEQFF. The CDR3 coding sequence is TGTGCCAGCAGCTTGTGGACCGGGACAGGGATCAATGAGCAGTTCTTC.

The rearrangement joins TRBV4-2 to TRBJ2-1, with D possibly TRBD2 on 5 matching bases. The V gene's germline CDR1 is LGHNA and CDR2 YNFKEQ. V was trimmed by 0 bases and J by 14 bases, leaving 20 bases between them. The CDR3 runs to 15 residues. The CDR3 coding sequence is TGTGCCAGCAGCCAAGATACCCTAACGCCTAGCCCTAAGTTCTTC. This encodes CASSQDTLTPSPKFF.

The rearrangement links TRBV30 to TRBJ1-1; 8 bases fit TRBD1. The CDR3 is made up of 12 amino acids. Germline trimming cut 5 bases from V and 4 bases from J; bases unmatched to any gene: 3. Germline V gene sequence: CDR1 GTSNPN, CDR2 SVGIG (reference sequence). The CDR3 nucleotides read TGTGCCTGGCAGGGGGCGAGCACTGAAGCTTTCTTT. Residues: CAWQGASTEAFF.

This clone was observed a handful of times. J is TRBJ1-5 and V is TRBV5-5, with TRBD1 as a possible D gene (5 bases). Germline V gives CDR1 SGHKS, CDR2 YYEKEE (reference sequence). The CDR3 is 17 amino acids. V was clipped by 3 bases and J by 4 bases, with 20 bases between them. The CDR3 reads CASSWGLRQGGNQPQHF. The CDR3 DNA sequence: TGTGCCAGCAGCTGGGGTCTCCGGCAGGGAGGGAATCAGCCCCAGCATTTT.

CDR3 in amino acids: CASSLKLGQGEETQYF. In DNA form, the CDR3 reads TGTGCCAGCAGCTTAAAGTTGGGACAGGGGGAAGAGACCCAGTACTTC. The chain recombines TRBV7-2 with TRBJ2-5; 11 bases agree with TRBD1. The germline gives CDR1 SGHTA, CDR2 FQGNSA. This CDR3 spans 16 amino acids. V trimming: 2 bases; J trimming: 3 bases; junction bases outside the gene matches: 5.